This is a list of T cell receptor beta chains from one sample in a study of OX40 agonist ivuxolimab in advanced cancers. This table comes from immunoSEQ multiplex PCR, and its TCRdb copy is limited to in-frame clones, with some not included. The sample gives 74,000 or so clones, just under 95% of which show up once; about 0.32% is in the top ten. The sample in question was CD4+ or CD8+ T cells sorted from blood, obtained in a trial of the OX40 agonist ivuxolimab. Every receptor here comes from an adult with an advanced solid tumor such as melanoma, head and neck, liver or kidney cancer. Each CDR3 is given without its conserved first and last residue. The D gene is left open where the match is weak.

CDR3: ASSFTGGDGYT
D: TRBD1
V: TRBV7-9

CDR3: ASSPQGGSYEQY
D: TRBD1
V: TRBV6-5

CDR3: SVASGGNQPQH
D: .
V: TRBV29-1

CDR3: ASSPRTGTPRYSGNTIY
D: TRBD1
V: TRBV19

CDR3: ASSLPPTGRGQPQH
D: .
V: TRBV28

CDR3: ASSPGLVSLNEQF
D: TRBD2
V: TRBV11-1

CDR3: AISDNLVGYT
D: .
V: TRBV10-3

CDR3: ASSNGQAYGYT
D: .
V: TRBV27

CDR3: ASSRGTGQTDTQY
D: TRBD1
V: TRBV7-2

CDR3: ASSSAIGQPQH
D: .
V: TRBV6-5

CDR3: ASSLLDTGSNEQY
D: .
V: TRBV9

CDR3: ASSFGLAEETQY
D: TRBD2
V: TRBV7-2

CDR3: ASSLGIISYEQY
D: .
V: TRBV28

CDR3: AWREPGQYNSPLH
D: .
V: TRBV30

CDR3: ASRTSGRVEQY
D: TRBD2
V: TRBV6-1

CDR3: AISGDRVGYGYT
D: TRBD1
V: TRBV10-3

CDR3: ASSLGRTLSSYEQY
D: .
V: TRBV27

CDR3: ASSLGLSGAGELF
D: .
V: TRBV7-2

CDR3: ASSQSGQGQPQH
D: .
V: TRBV28

CDR3: ASSFVDTGSQPQH
D: .
V: TRBV7-3

CDR3: ASSFRGGETQY
D: TRBD2
V: TRBV5-6

CDR3: ASSLHLRGNGYT
D: .
V: TRBV28

CDR3: AISEITGDSYNEQF
D: TRBD1
V: TRBV10-3

CDR3: ASNLQGNNEQF
D: .
V: TRBV6-1

CDR3: ASGLVDGYT
D: .
V: TRBV28

CDR3: ASSPRGLPSYEQY
D: .
V: TRBV19

CDR3: ASSFSADQAYEQY
D: .
V: TRBV7-8

CDR3: ASSVSGTGFPGELF
D: TRBD1
V: TRBV9

CDR3: ASRTSGVRDTQY
D: TRBD2
V: TRBV10-2

CDR3: ATSRDRETQY
D: .
V: TRBV15

CDR3: ASSYGFLETQY
D: .
V: TRBV28

CDR3: ASSYTGATSTDTQY
D: TRBD1
V: TRBV7-9

CDR3: ASSPRRTAGTGGEEQY
D: TRBD1
V: TRBV27

CDR3: ASRGGGQPQH
D: .
V: TRBV6-1

CDR3: ASSLGGALQTQY
D: .
V: TRBV7-2

CDR3: ASSLTSELGGYT
D: .
V: TRBV28

CDR3: ASSLSPNPGQGGYGYT
D: TRBD1
V: TRBV27